This T cell receptor (beta chain) was found in a study of CD8 T cells in ankylosing spondylitis. Study results and caveats: Ankylosing spondylitis blood seemed to carry a telltale TCR beta motif made of several highly homologous variants. Certain motif variants had earlier appeared in reactive arthritis synovial fluid and blood.

MiXCR was run by TCRdb on the 5' RACE reads, yielding one entry per CDR3 protein. The sample includes about 240,000 distinct CDR3 sequences, 20% to 30% of them seen just once. With regard to this clonotype: As yet, its antigen is unknown.

Trimming removed 1 base from V and 3 bases from J, with 16 bases in between. Germline CDR1 reads DFQATT; CDR2 reads SNEGSKA (reference sequence). This CDR3 spans 15 amino acids. The sequence was collected from a male donor with ankylosing spondylitis or in good health (not recorded which). The sample taken for sequencing was blood, either unsorted or a sorted T cell fraction (not recorded which). The chain employs TRBV20-1 and TRBJ2-7; the D gene is possibly TRBD1 (6 bases). In DNA form, the CDR3 reads TGCAGTGCTAGAGCCGGACAGCGGAATTACTACGAGCAGTACTTC. Residues: CSARAGQRNYYEQYF.